This TCR beta chain was captured in a study of T-cell memory formation after mild COVID-19. This CDR3 spans 14 amino acids. The junction had 5 bases not matched to a gene; V was cut back by 3 bases and J by 3 bases. Per germline, CDR1 SGHTA and CDR2 FQGNSA. This clonotype turned up a few times. Its antigen is currently unknown. Study findings and constraints: Pre-infection memory showed some responding clones, and this suggested that cross-reactive memory joined. Researchers could not confirm that second-wave clones peaking on day 37 targeted SARS-CoV-2. The study found contracting CD4+ clones mainly in CM and EM and contracting CD8+ clones in EMRA.

5'RACE with constant-segment primers built TCRalpha and TCRbeta cDNA libraries with UMIs. In TCRdb, the 5' RACE reads were re-called with MiXCR into one record per CDR3 protein. The table records 250,000 to 350,000 distinct CDR3 sequences, less than 20% of them present only once. What was sequenced was PBMCs or a T cell subset sorted from them (not recorded which). The chain recombines TRBV7-2 with TRBJ2-7; 7 nucleotides agree with TRBD2. The origin of this receptor is a man aged 18 to 30 who had mild COVID-19 (a few samples of this study predate the infection). Cell type and time point are not known. CDR3 region: CASSFTSEGYEQYV. CDR3 nucleotide sequence: TGTGCCAGCAGCTTTACTAGCGAGGGCTACGAGCAGTACGTC.